This T cell receptor beta chain emerged from a study of T cell changes during pregnancy in multiple sclerosis (dated by TCRdb to about 2019). Notes on the research overall: Changes in the T cell repertoire over the course of pregnancy were examined in this study in women with multiple sclerosis.

Details on this clone: Its antigen has not been determined. Per-base quality was not reported, and no clone a single base away is much larger than it.

Receptor amplification or capture employed the immunoSEQ multiplex PCR assay. TCRdb obtained this table from immuneACCESS and retained in-frame rearrangements with V and J assigned. These tables miss some clones; where compared with another copy, unresolved V genes account for less than half of the shortfall, and the remainder is unexplained. The sample records around 23,000 clones, approximately 92% of which are singletons. Jointly, the top ten make up 6.8% of the sample. CDR3 length: 16 amino acids, cysteine to phenylalanine. This entry keeps only the CDR3 DNA: 48 bases, framed from base 1. CDR1 and CDR2 are read off the germline V gene as MDHEN and SYDVKM. V has 9 bases trimmed and J has 3 bases trimmed; junction bases matching no gene number 12.

The chain is assembled from TRBV28 and TRBJ2-7, and TRBD2 matches 12 of the central bases. Sequenced material: CD8+ T cells from peripheral blood mononuclear cells, taken in the third trimester of pregnancy. The receptor's source is a female donor with multiple sclerosis, enrolled in a pregnancy study. The sequence in DNA is TGTGCCAGTTCCCCCCGGACTAGCGGGGACATCTACGAGCAGTACTTC. Its protein reads: CASSPRTSGDIYEQYF.